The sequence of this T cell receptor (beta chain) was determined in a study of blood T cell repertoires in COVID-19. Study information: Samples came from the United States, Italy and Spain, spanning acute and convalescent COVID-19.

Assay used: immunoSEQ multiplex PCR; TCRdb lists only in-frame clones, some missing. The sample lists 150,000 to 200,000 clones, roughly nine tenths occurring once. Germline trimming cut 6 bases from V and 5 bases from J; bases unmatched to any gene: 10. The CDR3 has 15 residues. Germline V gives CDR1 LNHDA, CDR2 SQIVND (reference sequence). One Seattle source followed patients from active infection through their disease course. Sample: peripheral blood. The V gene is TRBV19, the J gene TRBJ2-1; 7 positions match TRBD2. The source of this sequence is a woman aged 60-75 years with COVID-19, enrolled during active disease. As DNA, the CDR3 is TGTGCCAGTAGATTAGGGCGGGAGTTCGACAATGAGCAGTTCTTC. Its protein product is CASRLGREFDNEQFF.